Shown below are 25 T cell receptor beta chains from a single sample sequenced in a study of neoadjuvant anti-PD-1 for oral cavity cancer. Assay: immunoSEQ multiplex PCR; the TCRdb copy retains only in-frame clones and omits some. Of more than 7,500 clones in the sample, roughly 50% were seen once. Source: tumor tissue, taken before nivolumab (anti-PD-1) treatment. These receptors all stem from a person between 40 and 85 years old with oral cavity squamous cell carcinoma.

There are a few counts of this clone. V is TRBV10-1 and J is TRBJ2-1; D is uncertain. Germline lookup yields CDR1 WNHNN and CDR2 SYGVQD (reference sequence). V was pared by 4 bases and J by 2 bases, with 9 bases between. CDR3 size: 14 residues. The CDR3 loop is CASSGGVAYNEQFF. For the CDR3, the DNA is TGCGCCAGCAGTGGTGGGGTCGCCTACAATGAGCAGTTCTTC.

This clone turned up a few times. V is TRBV11-2 and J is TRBJ2-1, with TRBD2 matching 14 bases. Trimming cost V 1 base and J 7 bases; bases outside gene matches: 3. CDR3 length: 16 residues. Germline lookup yields CDR1 SGHAT and CDR2 FQNNGV. The CDR3 protein is CASSLGGTSGRNEQFF. CDR3 nucleotides: TGTGCCAGCAGCTTAGGGGGGACTAGCGGGAGAAATGAGCAGTTCTTC.

V gene TRBV27 combines with J gene TRBJ2-3; 9 positions match TRBD2. Losses at the gene ends were 2 bases for V and 0 bases for J; bases not matched to a gene: 0. The germline V gene has CDR1 MNHEY and CDR2 SMNVEV (reference sequence). This CDR3 contains 15 residues. The CDR3 region has the DNA TGTGCCAGCAGTTTAGGACTAGCGAGCACAGATACGCAGTATTTT. Protein sequence: CASSLGLASTDTQYF.

V and J are TRBV5-4 and TRBJ2-2; D is tentatively TRBD1 or TRBD2 (5 bases each). The V gene's germline CDR1 is SGHNT and CDR2 YYREEE (reference sequence). V was trimmed by 7 bases and J by 6 bases, leaving 13 bases between them. The CDR3 runs 13 residues. The chain's CDR3 is CASRRGMAGELFF. CDR3 sequence (DNA): TGTGCCAGCCGACGGGGCATGGCCGGGGAGCTGTTTTTT.

This clone was detected once. This chain connects TRBV19 to TRBJ2-7; weak D call: TRBD1 (5 bases). The germline gives CDR1 LNHDA, CDR2 SQIVND (reference sequence). Trimming shortened V by 3 bases and J by 2 bases, and 8 bases separated the two germline ends. CDR3 size: 13 residues. CDR3 region: CASSIGATYEQYF. As DNA, the CDR3 is TGTGCCAGTAGTATTGGGGCTACCTACGAGCAGTACTTC.

There are a few counts of this clone. The chain links TRBV6-5 to TRBJ2-3, with unresolved D. Germline CDR1 reads MNHEY; CDR2 reads SVGAGI. This CDR3 has 13 amino acids. Trimming removed 2 bases at V and 6 bases at J, with 9 bases between. The CDR3 protein is CASSYGVLDTQYF. Here the CDR3 DNA reads TGTGCCAGCAGTTACGGGGTTCTGGATACGCAGTATTTT.

The chain recombines TRBV6-1 with TRBJ2-2, with 12 bases aligning to TRBD2. This CDR3 is 17 amino acids long. V shed 3 bases, J shed 5 bases, and the junction held 7 bases outside the gene matches. Germline lookup yields CDR1 MNHNS and CDR2 SASEGT. CDR3 bases: TGTGCCAGCAGTGATCGACTAGCGGGAGTTCAAACCGGGGAGCTGTTTTTT. Encoded protein: CASSDRLAGVQTGELFF.

About this clone: The junction departs from the called germline gene at one end, perhaps through a read error. CDR3 protein: CASSADTGELFF. The DNA for the CDR3 is TGTGCCAGCAGCGCCGACACGGGGGAGCTGTTTTTT. The chain carries TRBV9 and TRBJ2-2; unclear D gene. CDR1 is SGDLS, CDR2 YYNGEE, per germline. The CDR3 runs 12 residues.

This clone was seen a few times. This chain links TRBV5-4 with TRBJ2-6; D remains unclear. Between the trimmed V and J ends, which lost 0 bases and 2 bases, there was a span of 12 bases. The CDR3 loop spans 17 amino acids. Germline assignment: CDR1 SGHNT and CDR2 YYREEE (reference sequence). The CDR3 DNA sequence: TGTGCCAGCAGCTTGGGTCTCCCCGGAACTGGGGCCAACGTCCTGACTTTC. Amino acids: CASSLGLPGTGANVLTF.

The chain has TRBV6-5 and TRBJ2-1; 12 bases match TRBD2. The ends lost 4 bases at V and 3 bases at J; junction bases unmatched: 1. The CDR3 loop spans 15 amino acids. Germline V gives CDR1 MNHEY, CDR2 SVGAGI. CDR3 in amino acids: CASSLGLAGYNEQFF. Written as DNA, the CDR3 is TGTGCCAGCAGTTTGGGACTAGCGGGCTACAATGAGCAGTTCTTC.

This clone came up once. CDR3 residues: CASRGQGTYEQYF. The CDR3 DNA is TGTGCCAGCAGGGGACAGGGAACTTACGAGCAGTACTTC. The gene calls are TRBV6-1 and TRBJ2-7, with 9 bases aligning to TRBD1. Unmatched junction bases numbered 4, after V lost 6 bases and J lost 4 bases. Germline CDR1 MNHNS, CDR2 SASEGT. The CDR3 length is 13 residues.

Note on this clone: Different DNA sequences within this sample yield the same CDR3. The rearrangement joins TRBV7-9 to TRBJ2-7, with TRBD2 identical over 8 bases. The CDR3 spans 13 residues. Germline lookup yields CDR1 SEHNR and CDR2 FQNEAQ (reference sequence). J was trimmed by 6 bases and V by 5 bases; bases with no gene match: 6. The CDR3 sequence: CASSLGLAGEQYF. The CDR3 DNA sequence: TGTGCCAGCAGCCTCGGACTAGCTGGCGAGCAGTACTTC. Complete variable domain (other parts from reference TRBV7-9 and TRBJ2-7): DTGVSQNPRHKITKRGQNVTFRCDPISEHNRLYWYRQTLGQGPEFLTYFQNEAQLEKSRLLSDRFSAERPKGSFSTLEIQRTEQGDSAMYLCASSLGLAGEQYFGPGTRLTVT.

The table lists this clone with a few counts. J is TRBJ2-7 and V is TRBV19, with TRBD1 matching 10 bases. The CDR3 extends over 15 amino acids. Germline V CDR1 and CDR2: LNHDA, SQIVND (reference sequence). The junction had 6 bases not matched to a gene; V was cut back by 3 bases and J by 4 bases. The CDR3 spells CASSIQGQGTYEQYF. The CDR3 DNA sequence: TGTGCCAGTAGTATTCAGGGACAGGGGACGTACGAGCAGTACTTC.

This chain joins TRBV19 and TRBJ2-2; 7 bases are a match to TRBD2. After removal of 7 bases from V and 8 bases from J, the junction contained 10 bases not matched to a gene. CDR1 and CDR2 (germline): LNHDA, SQIVND (reference sequence). This CDR3 has 14 residues. In DNA form, the CDR3 reads TGTGCCAGTACGGGGACTATAGTGAAGGGGGAGCTGTTTTTT. Its protein product is CASTGTIVKGELFF.

This clone has a handful of counts. The gene calls are TRBV7-2 and TRBJ2-3, with D possibly matching TRBD1 (6 bases). The V and J ends lost 4 bases and 9 bases respectively, with 11 bases between them. Per germline, CDR1 SGHTA and CDR2 FQGNSA. This CDR3 spans 12 amino acids. CDR3 protein: CASSSQGLTQYF. DNA of the CDR3: TGTGCCAGCAGCTCGCAGGGGTTAACGCAGTATTTT.

This clone was observed a handful of times. The V and J genes are TRBV27 and TRBJ2-1; 7 nucleotides line up with TRBD2. CDR1 and CDR2 (germline): MNHEY, SMNVEV (reference sequence). The V segment lost 9 bases and the J segment 0 bases; nucleotides outside the gene matches: 11. The CDR3 is 16 amino acids. CDR3: CASTTVGGSSYNEQFF. The CDR3 DNA reads as TGTGCCAGTACAACGGTGGGCGGGAGCTCCTACAATGAGCAGTTCTTC.

This chain uses TRBV5-1 with TRBJ2-3, with TRBD2 matching over 7 bases. Germline loops: CDR1 SGHRS, CDR2 YFSETQ. The CDR3 is 18 amino acids. With V trimmed by 0 bases and J by 0 bases, 10 bases remained unmatched. CDR3: CASSLAASGAASTDTQYF. In DNA, the CDR3 is TGCGCCAGCAGCTTGGCCGCTAGCGGAGCTGCTAGCACAGATACGCAGTATTTT.

The chain uses TRBV5-1 and TRBJ2-5; D not certain. V was pared by 4 bases and J by 2 bases, with 3 bases between. CDR3 length: 11 residues. Per the germline V gene, CDR1 is SGHRS and CDR2 is YFSETQ. This CDR3 reads CASSAQETQYF. The CDR3 DNA follows: TGCGCCAGCAGCGCGCAAGAGACCCAGTACTTC.

This clone has just a few counts. The V call is TRBV4-1, the J call TRBJ2-7; 9 bases align to TRBD1. Losses at the gene ends were 4 bases for V and 4 bases for J; bases not matched to a gene: 14. The CDR3 runs to 17 residues. Germline CDR1 is MGHRA and CDR2 is YSYEKL. CDR3 region: CASSLLPPGGQGYEQYF. In DNA form, the CDR3 reads TGCGCCAGCAGCCTCCTTCCCCCCGGGGGACAGGGTTACGAGCAGTACTTC.

The chain joins TRBV7-2 to TRBJ1-5, with D unresolved. This CDR3 is built from 15 residues. The V end was cut by 5 bases, the J end by 8 bases, with 19 bases between. Per the germline V gene, CDR1 is SGHTA and CDR2 is FQGNSA. Here the CDR3 reads CASSPGEGGWEPQHF. The CDR3 nucleotides read TGTGCCAGCAGCCCCGGGGAGGGAGGATGGGAGCCCCAGCATTTT.

This clone has a handful of counts. This chain joins TRBV15 and TRBJ2-3; TRBD2 matches 8 bases. This CDR3 is built from 17 residues. Germline loops: CDR1 LNHNV, CDR2 YYDKDF (reference sequence). V dropped 0 bases and J dropped 1; count of bases not matched to a gene: 6. The CDR3 sequence: CATSRDPRAGGTDTQYF. The CDR3 DNA is TGTGCCACCAGCAGAGATCCTAGAGCGGGAGGCACAGATACGCAGTATTTT.

V gene TRBV7-8 combines with J gene TRBJ1-2, with 9 nucleotides matching TRBD1. Germline assignment: CDR1 SGHVS and CDR2 FQNEAQ. This CDR3 spans 16 amino acids. The J segment lost 5 bases and the V segment lost 5 bases, leaving 12 bases of the junction unmatched. CDR3: CASSQTDRGSTYGYTF. The CDR3 coding sequence is TGTGCCAGCAGCCAGACGGACAGGGGATCTACTTATGGCTACACCTTC. Full variable domain (missing parts from reference TRBV7-8 and TRBJ1-2): GAGVSQSPRYKVAKRGQDVALRCDPISGHVSLFWYQQALGQGPEFLTYFQNEAQLDKSGLPSDRFFAERPEGSVSTLKIQRTQQEDSAVYLCASSQTDRGSTYGYTFGSGTRLTVV.

The V gene is TRBV13, the J gene TRBJ2-1; D gene unclear. V was clipped by 0 bases and J by 7 bases, with 13 bases between them. Germline CDR1 PRHDT, CDR2 FYEKMQ (reference sequence). The CDR3 spans 15 residues. CDR3: CASSLGLRAVNEQFF. For the CDR3, the DNA is TGTGCCAGCAGCTTAGGCCTTAGGGCAGTTAATGAGCAGTTCTTC.

This chain connects TRBV6-5 to TRBJ2-5; tentatively, D is TRBD2 (6 bases). This CDR3 region has 13 residues. Germline assignment: CDR1 MNHEY and CDR2 SVGAGI. V was cut by 7 bases and J by 1 base, with 10 bases left in between. CDR3 in DNA: TGTGCCAGCATCGGAGGGACCCAAGAGACCCAGTACTTC. It encodes CASIGGTQETQYF.

This clone was counted a few times. The rearrangement joins TRBV5-6 to TRBJ2-7; no firm D call. V lost 6 bases and J 0 bases, leaving 19 bases between the germline ends. The CDR3 is 16 residues long. The V gene's germline CDR1 is SGHDT and CDR2 YYEEEE. CDR3 in amino acids: CASTLRGRLISYEQYF. In DNA form, the CDR3 reads TGTGCCAGCACCTTACGAGGACGGCTGATCTCCTACGAGCAGTACTTC.